Below are 2 T cell receptor beta chains sequenced from a single sample in a study of cytomegalovirus exposure and HLA in healthy donors. The PCR employed 60 Vbeta primers together with 13 Jbeta primers. Produced via immunoSEQ multiplex PCR; TCRdb's table is partial and in-frame only. The data show 85,000 to 100,000 clones, around 74% seen once. Sequencing was performed on PBMCs. The origin of the receptors is a middle-aged man in good health and CMV-seropositive.

V gene TRBV7-6 combines with J gene TRBJ2-1; TRBD2 is a possible D gene (5 bases). This CDR3 comprises 11 residues. The V gene lost 4 bases and the J gene lost 12 bases, with 10 bases spanning the gap. The germline gives CDR1 SGHVS, CDR2 FNYEAQ. In DNA form, the CDR3 reads TGTGCCAGCAGCTACGGACTCGCGCAGTTCTTC. Translation: CASSYGLAQFF.

The chain links TRBV6-5 to TRBJ2-4; 8 nucleotides match TRBD1. V dropped 6 bases and J dropped 7; count of bases not matched to a gene: 8. The CDR3 extends over 14 amino acids. Germline V lookup: CDR1 MNHEY, CDR2 SVGAGI. The CDR3 bases are TGTGCCAGCAGGATGGGGCAGGGGGCGAACATTCAGTACTTC. Its translation: CASRMGQGANIQYF.